The text below deals with one T cell receptor (beta chain). The antigen is not known. The germline V gene encodes CDR1 SGHRS and CDR2 YFSETQ. The V gene lost 4 bases and the J gene lost 0 bases, with 14 bases spanning the gap. The CDR3 has 15 residues. Treatment defined: oral pan-JAK inhibitor, 5-10 mg twice daily. Researchers picked out CD4+ and CD8+ T cells from PBMCs by sorting. The sample comes from a study of CD8+ T cells in alopecia areata. General observations from the study: Tissue-resident alphabeta T cells belonging to normal skin likewise get sequenced within scalp specimens.

As the sequencing template, cDNA was produced by extracting RNA and reverse transcribing it. Only in-frame clones appear in the TCRdb table, and some are missing; sequencing was by immunoSEQ multiplex PCR. The table includes 170,000 or so clones, under 70% detected once. The TCR sequence derives from a human donor with alopecia areata. The genes are TRBV5-1 and TRBJ2-7; TRBD1 is a possible D gene (5 bases). This specimen was CD4+ T cells sorted from blood, taken at week 4, from a patient treated with tofacitinib. CDR3 nucleotides: TGCGCCAGCAGCGTATCTACGACAGACTCCTACGAGCAGTACTTC. Protein sequence: CASSVSTTDSYEQYF.